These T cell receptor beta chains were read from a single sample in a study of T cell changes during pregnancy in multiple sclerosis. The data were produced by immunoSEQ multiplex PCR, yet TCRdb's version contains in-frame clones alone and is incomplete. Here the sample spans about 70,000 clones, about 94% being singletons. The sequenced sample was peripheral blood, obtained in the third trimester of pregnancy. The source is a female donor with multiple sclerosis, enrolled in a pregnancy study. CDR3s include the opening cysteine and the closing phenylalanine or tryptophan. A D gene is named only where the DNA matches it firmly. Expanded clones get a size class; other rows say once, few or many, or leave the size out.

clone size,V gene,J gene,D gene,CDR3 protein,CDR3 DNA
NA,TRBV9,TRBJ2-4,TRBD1,CASSVGQGNIQYF,TGTGCCAGCAGCGTCGGACAGGGGAACATTCAGTACTTC
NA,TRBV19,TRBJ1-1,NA,CASKTVGAENTEAFF,TGTGCCAGTAAGACGGTGGGAGCCGAGAACACTGAAGCTTTCTTT
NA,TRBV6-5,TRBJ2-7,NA,CASRGTGLSSYEQYF,TGTGCCAGCAGGGGTACAGGGCTTAGCTCCTACGAGCAGTACTTC
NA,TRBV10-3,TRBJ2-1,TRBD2,CAISDLAGGLYNEQFF,TGTGCCATCAGTGATTTAGCGGGGGGCTTATACAATGAGCAGTTCTTC
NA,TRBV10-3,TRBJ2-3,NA,CAISSADREGTDTQYF,TGTGCCATCAGTTCCGCGGACAGGGAGGGGACAGATACGCAGTATTTT
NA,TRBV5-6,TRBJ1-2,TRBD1,CASSPGTGVYGYTF,TGTGCCAGCAGCCCCGGGACAGGGGTCTATGGCTACACCTTC
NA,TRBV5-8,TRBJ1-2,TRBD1,CASSLVTGQGPYGYTF,TGTGCCAGCAGCTTGGTTACGGGACAGGGGCCCTATGGCTACACCTTC
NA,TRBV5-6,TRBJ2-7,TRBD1,CASSFSGTGVYEQYF,TGTGCCAGCAGCTTCTCCGGGACAGGGGTTTACGAGCAGTACTTC
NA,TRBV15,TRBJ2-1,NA,CATSREASLSYNEQFF,TGTGCCACCAGCAGAGAGGCTAGTCTCTCCTACAATGAGCAGTTCTTC
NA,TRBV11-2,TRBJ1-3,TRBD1,CASSLDWRTGGFSGNTIYF,TGTGCCAGCAGCTTAGATTGGCGGACAGGGGGCTTCTCTGGAAACACCATATATTTT
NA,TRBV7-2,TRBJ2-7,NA,CASSLEYSSYEQYF,TGTGCCAGCAGCTTAGAGTACAGTTCCTACGAGCAGTACTTC
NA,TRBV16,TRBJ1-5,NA,CASSLGLNQPQHF,TGTGCCAGCAGTCTAGGACTGAATCAGCCCCAGCATTTT
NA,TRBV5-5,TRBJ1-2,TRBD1,CASSLSGQDYGYTF,TGTGCCAGCAGCTTGTCGGGACAGGATTATGGCTACACCTTC
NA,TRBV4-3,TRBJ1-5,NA,CASSQDLRSVSNQPQHF,TGCGCCAGCAGCCAAGATCTCCGGTCGGTGAGCAATCAGCCCCAGCATTTT
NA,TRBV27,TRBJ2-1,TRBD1,CASRPETGGSYNEQFF,TGTGCCAGCAGGCCCGAGACAGGGGGCTCCTACAATGAGCAGTTCTTC
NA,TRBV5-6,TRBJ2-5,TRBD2,CASSLTSGGEETQYF,TGTGCCAGCAGCTTGACTAGCGGGGGGGAAGAGACCCAGTACTTC
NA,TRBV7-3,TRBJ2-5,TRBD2,CASSPSRGGQETQYF,TGTGCCAGCAGCCCAAGCCGCGGGGGCCAAGAGACCCAGTACTTC
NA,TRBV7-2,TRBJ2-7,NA,CASSYMWEGRYEQYF,TGTGCCAGCAGCTATATGTGGGAAGGGAGGTACGAGCAGTACTTC
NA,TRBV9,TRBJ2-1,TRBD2,CASSVAGGLYNEQFF,TGTGCCAGCAGCGTAGCGGGGGGGCTCTACAATGAGCAGTTCTTC
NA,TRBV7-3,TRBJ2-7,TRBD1,CASSLQAGGLYEQYF,TGTGCCAGCAGCTTACAAGCAGGGGGTTTGTACGAGCAGTACTTC
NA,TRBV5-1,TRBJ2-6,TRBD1,CASSPGQVSGANVLTF,TGCGCCAGCAGCCCGGGACAGGTGTCTGGGGCCAACGTCCTGACTTTC
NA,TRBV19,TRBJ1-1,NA,CASSIWGGETEAFF,TGTGCCAGTAGTATATGGGGGGGGGAAACTGAAGCTTTCTTT
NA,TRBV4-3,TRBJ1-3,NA,CASSQDLGISGNTIYF,TGCGCCAGCAGCCAAGATCTGGGCATCTCTGGAAACACCATATATTTT
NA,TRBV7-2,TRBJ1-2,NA,CASSLSNYGYTF,TGTGCCAGCAGCTTATCGAACTATGGCTACACCTTC
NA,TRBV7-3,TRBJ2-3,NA,CASSLGGADTQYF,TGTGCCAGCAGCTTAGGAGGGGCAGATACGCAGTATTTT
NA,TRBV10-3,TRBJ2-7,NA,CAIGVLARGDEQYF,TGTGCCATCGGTGTCTTAGCACGGGGAGACGAGCAGTACTTC
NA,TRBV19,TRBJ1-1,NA,CASSIGANTEAFF,TGTGCCAGTAGTATCGGAGCTAACACTGAAGCTTTCTTT
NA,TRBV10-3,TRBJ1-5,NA,CAISRGDSNQPQHF,TGTGCCATCAGTCGGGGGGATAGCAATCAGCCCCAGCATTTT
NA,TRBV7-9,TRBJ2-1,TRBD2,CASSFLAGAYNEQFF,TGTGCCAGCAGCTTTTTAGCGGGGGCCTACAATGAGCAGTTCTTC
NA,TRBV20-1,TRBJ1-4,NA,CSAPSDEKLFF,TGCAGTGCTCCTAGCGATGAAAAACTGTTTTTT
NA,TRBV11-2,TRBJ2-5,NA,CASSRVQETQYF,TGTGCCAGCAGCCGCGTCCAAGAGACCCAGTACTTC
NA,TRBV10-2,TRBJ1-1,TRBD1,CASSGTGDTEAFF,TGCGCCAGCAGTGGGACAGGGGACACTGAAGCTTTCTTT
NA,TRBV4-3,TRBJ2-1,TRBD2,CASSQWGGSYNEQFF,TGCGCCAGCAGCCAATGGGGGGGCTCCTACAATGAGCAGTTCTTC
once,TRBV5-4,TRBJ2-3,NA,CASSSRTGVDTQYF,TGTGCCAGCAGCTCCCGCACCGGGGTAGATACGCAGTATTTT
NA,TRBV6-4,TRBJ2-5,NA,CASSGRQLQETQYF,TGTGCCAGCAGTGGCCGACAGTTACAAGAGACCCAGTACTTC
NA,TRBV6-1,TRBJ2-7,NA,CASRDSGGAYEQYF,TGTGCCAGCAGGGACTCGGGTGGGGCCTACGAGCAGTACTTC
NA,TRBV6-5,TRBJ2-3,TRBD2,CASSYAGDSTDTQYF,TGTGCCAGCAGTTACGCGGGGGATTCCACAGATACGCAGTATTTT
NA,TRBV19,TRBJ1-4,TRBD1,CASSMGGQGREKLFF,TGTGCCAGTAGTATGGGGGGACAGGGTCGAGAAAAACTGTTTTTT
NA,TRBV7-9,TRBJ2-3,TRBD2,CASSLRAGGWADTQYF,TGTGCCAGCAGCTTAAGGGCGGGGGGCTGGGCAGATACGCAGTATTTT
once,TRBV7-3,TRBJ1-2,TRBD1,CASSSPGSGTGGGYTF,TGTGCCAGCAGCTCTCCGGGGTCCGGGACAGGGGGGGGCTACACCTTC
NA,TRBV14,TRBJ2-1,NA,CASSHLRGSSYNEQFF,TGTGCCAGCAGCCACCTCCGGGGGAGCTCCTACAATGAGCAGTTCTTC
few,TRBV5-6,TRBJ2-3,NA,CASSIQYSDTQYF,TGTGCCAGCAGCATACAATATTCAGATACGCAGTATTTT
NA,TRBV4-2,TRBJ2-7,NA,CASSQLGSEQYF,TGTGCCAGCAGCCAACTGGGGAGCGAGCAGTACTTC
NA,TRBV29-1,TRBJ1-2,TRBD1,CSVTGEDYGYTF,TGCAGCGTAACAGGGGAGGACTATGGCTACACCTTC
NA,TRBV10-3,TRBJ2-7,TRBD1,CAISGSKGQGHEQYF,TGTGCCATCAGTGGAAGTAAGGGACAGGGCCACGAGCAGTACTTC
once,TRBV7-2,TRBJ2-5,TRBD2,CASSPGGGEETQYF,TGTGCCAGCAGCCCTGGCGGGGGGGAAGAGACCCAGTACTTC
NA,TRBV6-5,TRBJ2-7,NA,CASSYSRGYPYEQYF,TGTGCCAGCAGTTACTCTCGGGGGTACCCCTACGAGCAGTACTTC
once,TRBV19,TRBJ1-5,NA,CASSWGVNQPQHF,TGTGCCAGTAGCTGGGGGGTCAATCAGCCCCAGCATTTT
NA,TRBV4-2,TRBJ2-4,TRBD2,CASSQARSGGGIQYF,TGTGCCAGCAGCCAAGCGAGGAGCGGGGGGGGCATTCAGTACTTC
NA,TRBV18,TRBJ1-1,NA,CASSPFDSNTEAFF,TGTGCCAGCTCACCTTTCGACAGCAACACTGAAGCTTTCTTT
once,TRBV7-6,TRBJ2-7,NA,CASSPPPGTPTSYEQYF,TGTGCCAGCAGCCCCCCGCCCGGGACACCAACATCCTACGAGCAGTACTTC